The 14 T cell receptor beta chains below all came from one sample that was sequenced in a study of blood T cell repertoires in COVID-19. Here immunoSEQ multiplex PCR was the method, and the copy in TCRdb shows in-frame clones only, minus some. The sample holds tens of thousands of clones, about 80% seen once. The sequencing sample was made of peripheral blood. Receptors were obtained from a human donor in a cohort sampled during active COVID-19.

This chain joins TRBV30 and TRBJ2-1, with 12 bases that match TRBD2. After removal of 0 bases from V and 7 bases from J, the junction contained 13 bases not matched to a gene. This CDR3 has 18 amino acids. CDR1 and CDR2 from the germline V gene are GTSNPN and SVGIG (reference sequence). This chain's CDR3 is CAWSVRRLAGGPGNEQFF. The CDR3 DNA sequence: TGTGCCTGGAGTGTACGTCGGCTAGCGGGAGGGCCAGGTAATGAGCAGTTCTTC.

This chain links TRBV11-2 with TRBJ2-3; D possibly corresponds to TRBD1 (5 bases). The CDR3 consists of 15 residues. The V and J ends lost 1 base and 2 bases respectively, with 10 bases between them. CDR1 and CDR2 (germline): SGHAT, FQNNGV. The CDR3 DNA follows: TGTGCCAGCAGCTTAGGCAGGGCCTCCACAGATACGCAGTATTTT. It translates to CASSLGRASTDTQYF.

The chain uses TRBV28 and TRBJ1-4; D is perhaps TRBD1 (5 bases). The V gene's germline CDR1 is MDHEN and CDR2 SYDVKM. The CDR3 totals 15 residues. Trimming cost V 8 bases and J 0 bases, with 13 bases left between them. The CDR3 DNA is TGTGCCAGCTCAGTGGGGGGGGCAACTAATGAAAAACTGTTTTTT. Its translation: CASSVGGATNEKLFF.

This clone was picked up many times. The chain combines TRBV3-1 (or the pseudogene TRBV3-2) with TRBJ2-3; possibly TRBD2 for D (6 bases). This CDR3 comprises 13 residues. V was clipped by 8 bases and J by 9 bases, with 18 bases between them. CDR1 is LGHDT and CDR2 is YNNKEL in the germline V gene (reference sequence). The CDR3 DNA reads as TGTGCCAGCGGATCCGGGACTCGCGGAACGCAGTATTTT. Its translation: CASGSGTRGTQYF.

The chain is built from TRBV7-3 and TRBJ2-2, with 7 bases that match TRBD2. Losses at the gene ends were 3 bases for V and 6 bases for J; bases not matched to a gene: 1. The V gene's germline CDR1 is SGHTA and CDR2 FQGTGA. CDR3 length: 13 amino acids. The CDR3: CASSFSGAGELFF. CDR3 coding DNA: TGTGCCAGCAGCTTCAGCGGGGCCGGGGAGCTGTTTTTT.

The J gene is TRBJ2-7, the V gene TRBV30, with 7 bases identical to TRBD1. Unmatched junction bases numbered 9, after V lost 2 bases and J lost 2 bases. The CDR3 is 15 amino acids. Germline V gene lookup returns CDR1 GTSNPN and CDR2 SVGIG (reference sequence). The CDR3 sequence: CAWSTGTAVTYEQYF. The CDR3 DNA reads TGTGCCTGGAGTACTGGGACAGCAGTGACCTACGAGCAGTACTTC.

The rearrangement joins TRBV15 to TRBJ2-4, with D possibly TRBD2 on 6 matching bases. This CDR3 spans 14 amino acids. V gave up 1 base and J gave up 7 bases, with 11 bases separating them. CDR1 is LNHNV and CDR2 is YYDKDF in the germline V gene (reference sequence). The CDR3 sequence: CATSRAGVGNIQYF. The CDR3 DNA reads TGTGCCACCAGCAGAGCGGGAGTAGGTAACATTCAGTACTTC.

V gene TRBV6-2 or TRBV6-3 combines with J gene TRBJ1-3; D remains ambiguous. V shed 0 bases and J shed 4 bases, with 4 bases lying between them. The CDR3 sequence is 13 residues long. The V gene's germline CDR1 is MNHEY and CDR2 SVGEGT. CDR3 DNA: TGTGCCAGCAGTTACTCAGCAGGAAACACCATATATTTT. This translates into CASSYSAGNTIYF.

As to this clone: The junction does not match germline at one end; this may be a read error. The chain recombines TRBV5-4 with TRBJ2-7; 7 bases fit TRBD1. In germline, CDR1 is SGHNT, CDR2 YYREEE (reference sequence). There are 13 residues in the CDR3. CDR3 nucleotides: TGTGCCAGCAGCTTATCTACAGGGGACCCTGCATCCTTC. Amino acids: CASSLSTGDPASF.

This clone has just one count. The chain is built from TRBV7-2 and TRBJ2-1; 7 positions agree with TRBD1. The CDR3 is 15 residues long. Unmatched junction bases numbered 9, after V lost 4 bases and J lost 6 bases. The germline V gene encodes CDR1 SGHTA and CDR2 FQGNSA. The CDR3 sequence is CASSSDREAGNEQFF. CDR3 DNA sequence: TGTGCCAGCAGCTCAGACAGGGAAGCTGGCAATGAGCAGTTCTTC.

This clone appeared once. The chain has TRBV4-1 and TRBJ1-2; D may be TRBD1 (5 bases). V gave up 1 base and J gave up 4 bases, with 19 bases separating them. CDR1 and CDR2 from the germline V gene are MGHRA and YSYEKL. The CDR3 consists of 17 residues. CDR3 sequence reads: CASSQAPQATRVYGYTF. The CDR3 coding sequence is TGCGCCAGCAGCCAAGCGCCACAGGCGACCCGAGTCTATGGCTACACCTTC.

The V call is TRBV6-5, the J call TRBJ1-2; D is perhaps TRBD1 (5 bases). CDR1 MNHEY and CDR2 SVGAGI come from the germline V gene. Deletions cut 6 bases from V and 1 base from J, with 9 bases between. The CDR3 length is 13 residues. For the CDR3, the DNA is TGTGCCAGCAGGGACGACAGTAACTATGGCTACACCTTC. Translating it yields CASRDDSNYGYTF.

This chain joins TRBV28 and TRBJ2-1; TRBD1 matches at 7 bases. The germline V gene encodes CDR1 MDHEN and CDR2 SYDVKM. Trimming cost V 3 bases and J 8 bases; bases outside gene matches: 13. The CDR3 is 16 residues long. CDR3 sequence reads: CASSFLTRGFVDEQFF. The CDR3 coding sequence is TGTGCCAGCAGTTTTTTAACCAGGGGGTTTGTCGATGAGCAGTTCTTC.

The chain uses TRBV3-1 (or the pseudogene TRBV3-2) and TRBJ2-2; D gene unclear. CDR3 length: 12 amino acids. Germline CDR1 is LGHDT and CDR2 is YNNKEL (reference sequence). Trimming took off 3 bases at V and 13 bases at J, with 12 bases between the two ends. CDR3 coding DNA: TGTGCCAGCAGCCATATGAGCTCTGGGCTGTTTTTT. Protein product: CASSHMSSGLFF.